Below are 25 T cell receptor beta chains sequenced from a single sample in a study of cytomegalovirus exposure and HLA in healthy donors. TCRdb keeps only in-frame clones here, not all; method: immunoSEQ multiplex PCR. Of about 98,000 clones listed, roughly 87% are singletons. The sequenced material came from PBMCs. Source of these receptors: a young man in good health and CMV-seropositive.

The chain recombines TRBV6-1 with TRBJ1-5, with D unresolved. V was clipped by 2 bases and J by 3 bases, with 5 bases between them. The CDR3 has 13 amino acids. Per germline, CDR1 MNHNS and CDR2 SASEGT. The CDR3 loop reads CASSESSNQPQHF. The CDR3 DNA follows: TGTGCCAGCAGTGAATCTTCCAATCAGCCCCAGCATTTT.

In its sample, this clone was seen once. V and J are TRBV5-1 and TRBJ2-6, with 7 bases aligning to TRBD1. J gave up 2 bases and V 5 bases, and 7 bases lay outside the gene matches. CDR1 is SGHRS, CDR2 YFSETQ, per germline. CDR3 length: 16 amino acids. The CDR3 DNA follows: TGCGCCAGCAGTTTAACAGGGGCACCTGGGGCCAACGTCCTGACTTTC. It specifies CASSLTGAPGANVLTF.

This chain links TRBV2 with TRBJ2-7; TRBD2 agrees at 7 bases. Unmatched junction bases numbered 7, after V lost 7 bases and J lost 1 base. The CDR3 consists of 14 residues. Looked up from germline, CDR1 is SNHLY and CDR2 is FYNNEI. The CDR3 sequence is CASNGLAVSYEQYF. Written as DNA, the CDR3 is TGTGCCAGCAATGGCCTAGCGGTTTCCTACGAGCAGTACTTC.

This sequence joins TRBV25-1 and TRBJ2-7; D uncertain. Trimming left V 6 bases short and J 0 bases short, with 12 bases between. CDR1 and CDR2 from the germline V gene are MGHDK and SYGVNS. The CDR3 spans 14 residues. CDR3 DNA sequence: TGTGCCAGCAGCCTGACACAAAGCTCCTACGAGCAGTACTTC. Translating gives CASSLTQSSYEQYF.

This chain joins TRBV28 and TRBJ1-2; 7 bases are shared with TRBD1. The germline V gene encodes CDR1 MDHEN and CDR2 SYDVKM. The length of the CDR3 is 14 residues. V was clipped by 3 bases and J by 4 bases; unmatched bases: 5. CDR3 loop: CASSLPGDSYGYTF. DNA of the CDR3: TGTGCCAGCAGTTTGCCGGGGGACAGCTATGGCTACACCTTC.

The chain combines TRBV4-3 with TRBJ2-7; 12 nucleotides agree with TRBD2. Germline CDR1 LGHNA, CDR2 YSLEER. CDR3 length: 16 amino acids. The V and J ends lost 0 bases and 2 bases, in that order; junction bases with no gene match: 2. CDR3 nucleotides: TGCGCCAGCAGCCAAGATCGACTAGCGGGGGCCTACGAGCAGTACTTC. It codes for CASSQDRLAGAYEQYF.

The J gene is TRBJ2-7, the V gene TRBV5-1; weak D call: TRBD1 (6 bases). The CDR3 length is 14 residues. Trimming removed 0 bases at V and 5 bases at J, with 12 bases between. Germline CDR1 is SGHRS and CDR2 is YFSETQ. The DNA of the CDR3 is TGCGCCAGCAGCTTGGAAGGACAGTCAGACGAGCAGTACTTC. It translates to CASSLEGQSDEQYF.

The rearrangement links TRBV19 to TRBJ2-7; 8 positions agree with TRBD2. Germline-derived CDR1 and CDR2 are LNHDA and SQIVND (reference sequence). With V trimmed by 8 bases and J by 1 base, 10 bases remained unmatched. This CDR3 comprises 15 residues. For the CDR3, the DNA is TGTGCCAGTGCAAAAGGAGGGACTAGTTCCTACGAGCAGTACTTC. It yields the protein CASAKGGTSSYEQYF.

This clone has just one count. V gene TRBV9 combines with J gene TRBJ2-3, with TRBD1 matching 7 bases. CDR1 and CDR2 from the germline V gene are SGDLS and YYNGEE. This CDR3 has 14 residues. The junction had 6 bases not matched to a gene; V was cut back by 3 bases and J by 5 bases. The CDR3 DNA reads as TGTGCCAGCAGCGCCGGGACAGACCTAGATACGCAGTATTTT. Its protein product is CASSAGTDLDTQYF.

V usage is TRBV5-3 and J usage is TRBJ1-4; unclear D gene. TRBV5-3 is an ORF; its function is uncertain. The CDR3 runs 16 residues. V was clipped by 0 bases and J by 4 bases, with 13 bases between them. The CDR3 protein is CARSLGNRRDNEKLFF. CDR3 DNA sequence: TGTGCCAGAAGCTTGGGAAACCGAAGAGATAATGAAAAACTGTTTTTT.

This rearrangement joins TRBV27 to TRBJ1-2; no reliable D call. V was shortened by 4 bases and J by 4 bases, with 13 bases between the two germline ends. The CDR3 contains 14 residues. Germline V gene sequence: CDR1 MNHEY, CDR2 SMNVEV (reference sequence). CDR3 DNA sequence: TGTGCCAGCAGTTCGGCTGCGGGCGGCTATGGCTACACCTTC. It specifies CASSSAAGGYGYTF.

The chain combines TRBV28 with TRBJ1-5, with D perhaps matching TRBD1 (6 bases). The CDR3 is 12 amino acids. CDR1 and CDR2 from the germline V gene are MDHEN and SYDVKM. Trimming pared 8 bases from V and 3 bases from J, leaving 8 bases between. The CDR3 sequence is CASQGPNQPQHF. The CDR3 DNA reads as TGTGCCAGCCAGGGGCCCAATCAGCCCCAGCATTTT.

The rearrangement joins TRBV19 to TRBJ2-5; 12 bases map to TRBD1. Germline values: CDR1 LNHDA, CDR2 SQIVND (reference sequence). With V trimmed by 7 bases and J by 8 bases, 8 bases remained unmatched. This CDR3 has 14 residues. CDR3 DNA sequence: TGTGCCAGTAAAGGCGGGACAGGGGGCGCTACCCAGTACTTC. Protein sequence: CASKGGTGGATQYF.

The sample holds one count of this clone. V gene TRBV11-3 combines with J gene TRBJ2-7; possible D gene TRBD1, 6 bases. The CDR3 spans 15 residues. Trimming removed 5 bases from V and 2 bases from J, with 16 bases in between. The germline gives CDR1 SGHNT, CDR2 YENEEA. The CDR3 protein is CASSPTPQGPYEQYF. The DNA of the CDR3 is TGTGCCAGCAGCCCCACCCCTCAGGGGCCCTACGAGCAGTACTTC.

The chain has TRBV15 and TRBJ2-6, with D uncertain. With 5 bases removed from V and 1 base from J, the gap between germline ends came to 3 bases. The CDR3 extends over 13 amino acids. Germline CDR1 and CDR2: LNHNV and YYDKDF (reference sequence). The CDR3 nucleotides are TGTGCCACCAGCCGTTCTGGGGCCAACGTCCTGACTTTC. Residues: CATSRSGANVLTF.

The chain links TRBV28 to TRBJ2-1, with D possibly TRBD1 on 6 matching bases. Germline loops: CDR1 MDHEN, CDR2 SYDVKM. V lost 5 bases and J lost 14, with 13 bases in between. The CDR3 is made up of 11 amino acids. CDR3 nucleotide sequence: TGTGCCAGCAGTCGTAGGGGGTCGGAGTTCTTC. Amino acids: CASSRRGSEFF.

The chain has TRBV12-5 and TRBJ2-7; D not certain. The CDR3 is 15 amino acids. V shed 7 bases and J shed 0 bases, with 16 bases lying between them. Germline V lookup: CDR1 LGHNT, CDR2 FRNRAP. The CDR3 bases are TGTGCTAGTGCCCCCGACAAATCCGTCTCCTACGAGCAGTACTTC. It specifies CASAPDKSVSYEQYF.

The chain combines TRBV29-1 with TRBJ2-7; weak D call: TRBD1 (6 bases). The CDR3 length is 13 residues. V lost 8 bases to trimming and J lost 2 bases, with 16 bases between them. The V gene's germline CDR1 is SQVTM and CDR2 ANQGSEA. The CDR3 reads CSFTSTGTYEQYF. CDR3 DNA sequence: TGCAGCTTCACCTCAACAGGGACCTACGAGCAGTACTTC.

V and J are TRBV7-9 and TRBJ2-5; 10 nucleotides match TRBD1. The CDR3 extends over 15 amino acids. The germline V gene encodes CDR1 SEHNR and CDR2 FQNEAQ (reference sequence). Trimming removed 5 bases from V and 4 bases from J; junction bases left unmatched: 7. The CDR3 DNA follows: TGTGCCAGCAGCCTGGGGACAGGGGTGGCAGAGACCCAGTACTTC. This codes for CASSLGTGVAETQYF.

The chain recombines TRBV10-3 with TRBJ2-1; 9 bases line up with TRBD1. Germline V gene data show CDR1 as ENHRY and CDR2 as SYGVKD. J was trimmed by 7 bases and V by 7 bases; bases with no gene match: 5. The CDR3 loop spans 13 amino acids. Here the CDR3 DNA reads TGTGCCATCATGGGGACAGGGAATAATGAGCAGTTCTTC. Its protein is CAIMGTGNNEQFF.

The CDR3 DNA reads as TGTGCCAGCAGTTTTTCACAGGGGGCTTTCAATCAGCCCCAGCATTTT. It encodes CASSFSQGAFNQPQHF. J is TRBJ1-5 and V is TRBV2; 9 bases fit TRBD1. The V gene end was trimmed by 5 bases and the J gene end by 3 bases; junction bases not matched to a gene: 8. The CDR3 consists of 16 residues. Looked up from germline, CDR1 is SNHLY and CDR2 is FYNNEI.

Turning to this clone: The same CDR3 also results from other DNA sequences found in this sample. The rearrangement uses TRBV28 and TRBJ2-7; the match to TRBD1 covers 8 bases. CDR3 length: 13 residues. Unmatched junction bases numbered 3, after V lost 5 bases and J lost 3 bases. CDR1 is MDHEN, CDR2 SYDVKM, per germline. The CDR3 bases are TGTGCCAGCAGTCCCGGACAGGGCTACGAGCAGTACTTC. This encodes CASSPGQGYEQYF.

The chain couples TRBV4-3 to TRBJ2-1, with a possible D match to TRBD2 (6 bases). The CDR3 consists of 16 residues. Trimming pared 0 bases from V and 8 bases from J, leaving 17 bases between. Germline V gene sequence: CDR1 LGHNA, CDR2 YSLEER. The CDR3 coding sequence is TGCGCCAGCAGCCAAGATTTTATAGCGGCTAGTCATGAGCAGTTCTTC. Amino acids: CASSQDFIAASHEQFF.

J is TRBJ1-2 and V is TRBV7-9; weak D call: TRBD1 (5 bases). Germline V gene data show CDR1 as SEHNR and CDR2 as FQNEAQ (reference sequence). V was cut by 1 base and J by 4 bases, with 13 bases left in between. CDR3 length: 15 amino acids. CDR3: CASSLVDSLSYGYTF. For the CDR3, the DNA is TGTGCCAGCAGCTTAGTTGACAGTCTATCCTATGGCTACACCTTC.

The chain uses TRBV7-2 and TRBJ2-5, with TRBD2 identical over 11 bases. Germline CDR1 reads SGHTA; CDR2 reads FQGNSA. V lost 5 bases to trimming and J lost 5 bases; unmatched junction nucleotides: 10. The CDR3 contains 16 residues. The CDR3 loop reads CASSRPLAGGSETQYF. In DNA form, the CDR3 reads TGTGCCAGCAGCCGACCTTTAGCGGGGGGGAGTGAGACCCAGTACTTC.